The 23 T cell receptor beta chains listed next were all sequenced from one sample in a study. TCRdb called the RT-PCR reads again in MiXCR, with one record for every CDR3 protein. The table lists around 700,000 distinct CDR3 sequences, approximately 14% of them singletons. The specimen was memory CD4+ T cells from blood. All receptors come from a female donor in good health, serving as a healthy control.

The rearrangement joins TRBV5-1 to TRBJ2-5, with D perhaps TRBD1 or TRBD2 (7 bases each). This CDR3 region has 14 residues. Trimming took 4 bases from V and 3 from J, leaving 13 bases between them. Germline values: CDR1 SGHRS, CDR2 YFSETQ. In nucleotides, the CDR3 is TGCGCCAGCAGCCCCGGGGGGACAGAAGAGACCCAGTACTTC. Protein product: CASSPGGTEETQYF.

This sequence joins TRBV20-1 and TRBJ2-7; D gene unclear. V lost 6 bases to trimming and J lost 0 bases, with 15 bases between them. The CDR3 totals 14 residues. CDR1 is DFQATT, CDR2 SNEGSKA, per germline (reference sequence). The CDR3 region has the DNA TGCAGTGCCCAAAAAACCGGGCCCTCCTACGAGCAGTACTTC. Residues: CSAQKTGPSYEQYF.

This clonotype was picked up a small number of times. V is TRBV7-2 and J is TRBJ2-7; TRBD1 agrees at 8 bases. The CDR3 extends over 15 amino acids. Germline V gene data show CDR1 as SGHTA and CDR2 as FQGNSA. The V gene end was trimmed by 1 base and the J gene end by 4 bases; junction bases not matched to a gene: 6. CDR3 in amino acids: CASSLVGRGPYEQYF. The CDR3 bases are TGTGCCAGCAGCTTAGTGGGCAGGGGGCCGTACGAGCAGTACTTC.

The chain uses TRBV5-1 and TRBJ2-7, with D possibly matching TRBD2 (5 bases). Germline V gene sequence: CDR1 SGHRS, CDR2 YFSETQ. This CDR3 is 14 amino acids long. Trimming took 0 bases from V and 0 from J, leaving 7 bases between them. The CDR3 spells CASSLVGLSYEQYF. In DNA, the CDR3 is TGCGCCAGCAGCTTGGTAGGACTCTCCTACGAGCAGTACTTC.

J is TRBJ2-2 and V is TRBV18; no clear D gene. The CDR3 has 16 residues. Germline V gene lookup returns CDR1 KGHSH and CDR2 LQKENI. Trimming removed 2 bases at V and 2 bases at J, with 12 bases between. The CDR3 coding sequence is TGTGCCAGCTCACCATTGTCCCCTACTAACACCGGGGAGCTGTTTTTT. It translates to CASSPLSPTNTGELFF.

This sequence joins TRBV5-1 and TRBJ2-3; 11 nucleotides agree with TRBD2. Germline assignment: CDR1 SGHRS and CDR2 YFSETQ. V lost 9 bases and J lost 1; bases outside the gene matches: 4. The CDR3 length is 14 residues. The CDR3 DNA reads TGCGCCACCACTAGCGGGAGTGGCACAGATACGCAGTATTTT. Translation: CATTSGSGTDTQYF.

This clonotype was picked up a small number of times. V and J are TRBV5-8 and TRBJ1-1; D is unclear. CDR3 length: 16 amino acids. CDR1 and CDR2 from the germline V gene are SGHTS and YDEGEE. Between the trimmed V and J ends, which lost 3 bases and 0 bases, there was a span of 15 bases. The CDR3 spells CASSSLPPYMNTEAFF. In DNA, the CDR3 is TGTGCCAGCAGCTCGCTACCCCCTTACATGAACACTGAAGCTTTCTTT. Together with reference TRBV5-8 and TRBJ1-1, the CDR3 gives the full variable domain: EAGVTQSPTHLIKTRGQQATLRCSPISGHTSVYWYQQALGLGLQFLLWYDEGEERNRGNFPPRFSGRQFPNYSSELNVNALELEDSALYLCASSSLPPYMNTEAFFGQGTRLTVV.

This clonotype was seen more than once but under ten times. This chain uses TRBV20-1 with TRBJ2-3, with 13 positions matching TRBD2. The CDR3 runs to 18 residues. Germline CDR1 reads DFQATT; CDR2 reads SNEGSKA (reference sequence). The junction had 13 bases not matched to a gene; V was cut back by 5 bases and J by 2 bases. CDR3 sequence reads: CSAGGLAGIGGPTDTQYF. CDR3 in DNA: TGCAGTGCTGGGGGACTAGCGGGAATAGGGGGTCCCACAGATACGCAGTATTTT.

This chain uses TRBV20-1 with TRBJ2-3, with D possibly TRBD1 on 6 matching bases. The V end lost 5 bases, the J end lost 4 bases, and 19 bases lay between the germline ends. The germline gives CDR1 DFQATT, CDR2 SNEGSKA (reference sequence). The CDR3 has 15 amino acids. The CDR3 here is CSAYQGQKLADTQYF. The CDR3 bases are TGCAGTGCTTATCAAGGACAGAAACTCGCAGATACGCAGTATTTT.

At least ten counts were recorded for this clonotype. The chain has TRBV7-3 and TRBJ2-7; 11 nucleotides agree with TRBD1. Germline V gives CDR1 SGHTA, CDR2 FQGTGA. CDR3 length equals 13 residues. Trimming cost V 5 bases and J 6 bases; bases outside gene matches: 3. The CDR3 is CASSTGTGGEQYF. CDR3 sequence (DNA): TGTGCCAGCAGCACCGGGACAGGGGGCGAGCAGTACTTC.

This clonotype was seen once. The chain has TRBV11-2 and TRBJ2-6; maybe TRBD1 (6 bases). This CDR3 is built from 16 residues. The germline V and J ends were trimmed by 8 bases and 1 base, with 15 bases remaining between them. CDR1 and CDR2 (germline): SGHAT, FQNNGV. Here the CDR3 reads CASRAGQTSGANVLTF. The CDR3 coding sequence is TGTGCCAGCCGAGCCGGACAGACATCTGGGGCCAACGTCCTGACTTTC.

In its sample, this clonotype was seen a few times. The chain recombines TRBV7-2 with TRBJ2-7, with 9 bases fitting TRBD1. This CDR3 contains 15 residues. V lost 6 bases to trimming and J lost 2 bases; unmatched junction nucleotides: 8. From germline, CDR1 is SGHTA and CDR2 FQGNSA. The CDR3 loop reads CASSTTGTGPYEQYF. The CDR3 region has the DNA TGTGCCAGCAGTACAACCGGGACAGGGCCCTACGAGCAGTACTTC.

This sequence joins TRBV7-3 and TRBJ2-2; D is ambiguous. Trimming removed 3 bases from V and 1 base from J, with 6 bases in between. The CDR3 loop spans 14 amino acids. Germline loops: CDR1 SGHTA, CDR2 FQGTGA. CDR3 DNA: TGTGCCAGCAGCTTCCAGCGGAACACCGGGGAGCTGTTTTTT. Amino acids: CASSFQRNTGELFF.

As concerns this clonotype: With a much larger clone just one base away, this may be a read error. The chain has TRBV6-1 and TRBJ1-2, with TRBD1 identical over 7 bases. With V trimmed by 6 bases and J by 4 bases, 5 bases remained unmatched. CDR3 length equals 13 residues. Germline loops: CDR1 MNHNS, CDR2 SASEGT. The CDR3 sequence: CASSAGQVYGYTF. In DNA, the CDR3 is TGTGCCAGCAGCGCAGGACAGGTCTATGGCTACACCTTC.

This clonotype was seen at least ten times. The chain has TRBV29-1 and TRBJ1-1, with 8 bases identical to TRBD1. The CDR3 contains 14 residues. With 2 bases clipped from V and 3 bases from J, the junction kept 5 bases outside the gene matches. CDR1 and CDR2 from the germline V gene are SQVTM and ANQGSEA. The CDR3 nucleotides read TGCAGCGTTGAAAAGTCGACAGGGGACACTGAAGCTTTCTTT. This sequence encodes CSVEKSTGDTEAFF.

The V gene is TRBV3-1, the J gene TRBJ1-1; 7 bases are shared with TRBD1. V trimming: 4 bases; J trimming: 5 bases; junction bases outside the gene matches: 7. CDR1 is LGHDT and CDR2 is YNNKEL in the germline V gene (reference sequence). The CDR3 covers 14 residues. This CDR3 reads CASSPGQWGTEAFF. The CDR3 region has the DNA TGTGCCAGCAGCCCGGGACAGTGGGGGACTGAAGCTTTCTTT. The complete variable domain, with remaining parts taken from reference TRBV3-1 and TRBJ1-1, reads DTAVSQTPKYLVTQMGNDKSIKCEQNLGHDTMYWYKQDSKKFLKIMFSYNNKELIINETVPNRFSPKSPDKAHLNLHINSLELGDSAVYFCASSPGQWGTEAFFGQGTRLTVV.

This clonotype showed up just once. A much larger clone lies a single base off, so this may be a read error. V gene TRBV5-6 combines with J gene TRBJ2-3; D is uncertain. With 1 base removed from V and 12 bases from J, the gap between germline ends came to 12 bases. Germline-derived CDR1 and CDR2 are SGHDT and YYEEEE. The CDR3 is 12 residues long. CDR3 amino acids: CASSLLESYQYF. The CDR3 region has the DNA TGTGCCAGCAGCTTGTTGGAAAGTTATCAGTATTTT.

The V gene is TRBV7-8, the J gene TRBJ2-2, with D possibly being TRBD1 (6 bases). Germline V gene lookup returns CDR1 SGHVS and CDR2 FQNEAQ. With 5 bases removed from V and 6 bases from J, the gap between germline ends came to 19 bases. This CDR3 has 16 residues. CDR3 residues: CASSSYRAPGAGELFF. The CDR3 nucleotides read TGTGCCAGCAGCAGTTACAGGGCGCCCGGGGCCGGGGAGCTGTTTTTT.

The rearrangement joins TRBV24-1 to TRBJ2-1, with 14 positions matching TRBD2. Germline V lookup: CDR1 KGHDR, CDR2 SFDVKD. There are 21 residues in the CDR3. V shed 4 bases, J shed 0 bases, and the junction held 13 bases outside the gene matches. CDR3 protein: CATSDSSGLAGGLFSYNEQFF. The CDR3 nucleotides are TGTGCCACCAGTGACTCATCCGGACTAGCGGGGGGTCTTTTCTCCTACAATGAGCAGTTCTTC.

At least ten counts were recorded for this clonotype. V is TRBV7-2 and J is TRBJ1-1; 7 nucleotides agree with TRBD1. The trim removed 3 bases at V and 8 bases at J, leaving 6 bases unmatched. This CDR3 contains 13 residues. From germline, CDR1 is SGHTA and CDR2 FQGNSA. The CDR3 DNA is TGTGCCAGCAGCTTGGGCCTGGACAGGGAAGCTTTCTTT. It specifies CASSLGLDREAFF.

This sequence joins TRBV4-2 and TRBJ1-5; 7 bases line up with TRBD1. Germline V gene lookup returns CDR1 LGHNA and CDR2 YNFKEQ. This CDR3 spans 14 amino acids. The V and J ends lost 6 bases and 2 bases, in that order; junction bases with no gene match: 4. Here the CDR3 DNA reads TGTGCCAGCAGACCGACAGGGCGCAATCAGCCCCAGCATTTT. Translating it yields CASRPTGRNQPQHF.

In this sample, this clonotype turned up many times. The rearrangement links TRBV6-5 to TRBJ2-1; TRBD1 is a possible D gene (6 bases). CDR1 and CDR2 (germline): MNHEY, SVGAGI. The CDR3 loop spans 14 amino acids. Trimming took off 6 bases at V and 4 bases at J, with 13 bases between the two ends. Written as DNA, the CDR3 is TGTGCCAGCAGCCGGGACACGGATTACAATGAGCAGTTCTTC. The encoded protein is CASSRDTDYNEQFF.

The chain combines TRBV5-4 with TRBJ2-3, with 11 positions matching TRBD2. CDR3 length: 16 amino acids. V dropped 2 bases and J dropped 5; count of bases not matched to a gene: 7. Germline CDR1 SGHNT, CDR2 YYREEE (reference sequence). The CDR3 here is CASSLVVAGGGDTQYF. The CDR3 coding sequence is TGTGCCAGCAGCTTAGTGGTAGCGGGAGGGGGAGATACGCAGTATTTT.